The present entry profiles one T cell receptor (beta chain) with its context. Germline lookup yields CDR1 SGHTA and CDR2 FQGNSA. Trimming took off 2 bases at V and 9 bases at J, with 8 bases between the two ends. CDR3 size: 12 residues. The data are from a study of T cells in Graves' hyperthyroidism and ophthalmopathy. Exclusion criteria comprised uncontrolled infection, other autoimmune disease, pregnancy or lactation. TCR beta CDR3 regions were amplified from RNA. The HTBI primer set drove a first-round RT-PCR of the TCR CDR3. TCRdb processed the multiplex PCR reads anew with MiXCR; each CDR3 protein has one entry. The table records 300,000 or so distinct CDR3 sequences, about 18% of them present only once.

V gene TRBV7-2 combines with J gene TRBJ2-1, with a possible D match to TRBD2 (6 bases). The TCR originated in a woman aged 55-70 years with Graves' ophthalmopathy. The sequencing input was blood. The chain's CDR3 is CASSLSEGEQFF. As DNA, the CDR3 is TGTGCCAGCAGCTTATCGGAGGGTGAGCAGTTCTTC.